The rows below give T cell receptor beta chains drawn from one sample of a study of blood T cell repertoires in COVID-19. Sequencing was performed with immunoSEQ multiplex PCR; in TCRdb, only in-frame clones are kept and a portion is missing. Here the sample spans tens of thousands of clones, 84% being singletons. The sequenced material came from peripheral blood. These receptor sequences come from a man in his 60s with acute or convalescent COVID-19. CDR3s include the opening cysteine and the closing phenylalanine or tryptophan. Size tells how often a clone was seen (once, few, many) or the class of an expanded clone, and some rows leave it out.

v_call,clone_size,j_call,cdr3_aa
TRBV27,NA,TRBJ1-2,CASSPRTGVDGYTF
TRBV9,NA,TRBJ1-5,CASSPTGVGNQPQHF
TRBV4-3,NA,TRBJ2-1,CASSQDPGLNEQFF
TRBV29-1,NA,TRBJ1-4,CSVERQGLEKLFF
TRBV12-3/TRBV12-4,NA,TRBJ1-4,CASSFGQGGKLFF
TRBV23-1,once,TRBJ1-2,CAPPGGERDGYTF
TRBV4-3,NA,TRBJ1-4,CASSQDGPQGGKLFF
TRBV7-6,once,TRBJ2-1,CASSLERGGNEQFF
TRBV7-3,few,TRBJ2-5,CASSSRASGEINF
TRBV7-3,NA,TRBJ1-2,CASSPGTGGDYGYTF
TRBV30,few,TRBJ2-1,CAWSTGRDYNEQFF
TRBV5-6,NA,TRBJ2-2,CASSLDPGRDGELFF
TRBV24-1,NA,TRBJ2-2,CATSDLMTGRTGELFF
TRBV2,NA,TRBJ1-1,CASSPEYTEAFF
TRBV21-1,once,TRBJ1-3,CASSKGGRTPGNTIYF
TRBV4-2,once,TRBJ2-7,CASSQERLGGYEQYF
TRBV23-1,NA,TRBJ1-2,CASSHRDRGLSNYGYTF
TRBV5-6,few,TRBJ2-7,CASSFLAGDTYEQYF
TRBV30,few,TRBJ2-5,CAWDRGEETQYF
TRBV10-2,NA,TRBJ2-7,CASMSGRLAGGPTRTYEQYF
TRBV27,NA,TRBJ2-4,CASSPGIGLAKNIQYF
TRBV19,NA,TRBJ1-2,CASSLTGTTNYGYTF
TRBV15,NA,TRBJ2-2,CATSRDHLATGELFF
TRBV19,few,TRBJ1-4,CASSIGPRTNEKLFF
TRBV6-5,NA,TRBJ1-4,CASSPDWDRDEKLFF
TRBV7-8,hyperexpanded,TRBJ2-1,CASSFQTSGGPSSYNEQFF
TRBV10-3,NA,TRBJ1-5,CAISESNYAGNQPQHF
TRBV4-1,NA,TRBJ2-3,CASSHSSNPTSGGPSTDTQYF
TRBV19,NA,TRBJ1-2,CASVGGKGPNYGYTF
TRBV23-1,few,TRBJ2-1,CASSQSFRGEGNEQFF
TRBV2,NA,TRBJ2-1,CASRGLAGGNEQFF
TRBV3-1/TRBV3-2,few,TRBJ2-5,CASSHRGGETQYF
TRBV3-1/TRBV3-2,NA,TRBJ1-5,CASSQRQGSFQQPQHF
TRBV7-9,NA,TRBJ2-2,CASSPSRSERNTGELFF
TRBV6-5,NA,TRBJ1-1,CASSLSRGDTEAFF
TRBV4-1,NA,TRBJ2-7,CASSRFFGTGYYEQYF
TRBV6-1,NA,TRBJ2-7,CASSEDNSYEQYF
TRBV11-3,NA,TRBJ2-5,CASRGQSETQYF
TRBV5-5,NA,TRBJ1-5,CASSLQDGNQPQHF
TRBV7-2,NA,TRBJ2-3,CASSPFGLRGSLTDTQYF
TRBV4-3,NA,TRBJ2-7,CASSQGRQSSYEQYF
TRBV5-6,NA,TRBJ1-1,CASSLERGPEAFF